This T cell receptor beta chain comes out of a study of cytomegalovirus exposure and HLA in healthy donors. This clone was counted between two and nine times. PCR employed 60 Vbeta and 13 Jbeta primers. Sequencing used immunoSEQ multiplex PCR; TCRdb keeps in-frame clones, though not all of them. The data contain approximately 150,000 clones, 80% of them singletons. There are 16 residues in the CDR3. Germline V gene data show CDR1 as SEHNR and CDR2 as FQNEAQ (reference sequence). Sequencing was carried out using PBMCs. The sequence derives from a man younger than 35 in good health and CMV-seropositive. This chain connects TRBV7-9 to TRBJ2-5, with TRBD1 matching 12 bases. The end of the DNA fits TRBJ2-7 better, so the J call may be wrong. This chain's CDR3 is CASSLSRDRGPYEQYF. Here the CDR3 DNA reads TGTGCCAGCAGCTTATCAAGGGACAGGGGGCCCTACGAGCAGTACTTC.